A single sample is the source of the 26 T cell receptor beta chains below, sequenced in a study of OX40 agonist ivuxolimab in advanced cancers. Using immunoSEQ multiplex PCR, the repertoire was profiled, and TCRdb retains in-frame clones only, with some absent. Here the sample spans approximately 70,000 clones, about 88% being singletons. The input for sequencing was CD4+ or CD8+ T cells sorted from blood, taken in a trial of the OX40 agonist ivuxolimab. The source is an adult with an advanced solid tumor such as melanoma, head and neck, liver or kidney cancer.

This rearrangement joins TRBV11-2 to TRBJ1-2; 8 bases line up with TRBD1. CDR1 is SGHAT, CDR2 FQNNGV, per germline. With 1 base clipped from V and 8 bases from J, the junction kept 6 bases outside the gene matches. CDR3 size: 14 residues. The CDR3 is CASSLVIQGEGYTF. For the CDR3, the DNA is TGTGCCAGCAGCTTAGTCATACAGGGGGAAGGCTACACCTTC.

This clone was counted a single time. The rearrangement joins TRBV6-6 to TRBJ1-2; TRBD1 aligns across 8 bases. The length of the CDR3 is 15 residues. V was clipped by 5 bases and J by 0 bases; unmatched bases: 5. CDR1 and CDR2 (germline): MNHNY, SVGAGI (reference sequence). The CDR3 bases are TGTGCCAGCAGTCTCGGGACAGGAGCTAACTATGGCTACACCTTC. Residues: CASSLGTGANYGYTF.

V gene TRBV4-1 combines with J gene TRBJ2-3; weak D call: TRBD2 (6 bases). V lost 0 bases and J 1 base, leaving 11 bases between the germline ends. The CDR3 is 16 amino acids. Germline V gene lookup returns CDR1 MGHRA and CDR2 YSYEKL. The CDR3: CASSQDQRAGTDTQYF. DNA for the CDR3: TGCGCCAGCAGCCAAGACCAGCGGGCGGGCACAGATACGCAGTATTTT.

The J gene is TRBJ2-2, the V gene TRBV6-5; the D call may be TRBD1 or TRBD2 (5 bases each). This CDR3 is 14 amino acids long. Looked up from germline, CDR1 is MNHEY and CDR2 is SVGAGI. Between the trimmed V and J ends, which lost 1 base and 7 bases, there was a span of 10 bases. Here the CDR3 reads CASSYYERGGELFF. The DNA of the CDR3 is TGTGCCAGCAGTTACTACGAGAGGGGCGGGGAGCTGTTTTTT.

DNA of the CDR3: TGTGCCAGCAGCTTCCCTGCCAGCCGACAGGCAATGGTTAGTGAAGCTTTCTTT. Amino acids: CASSFPASRQAMVSEAFF. The V and J genes are TRBV7-2 and TRBJ1-1; maybe TRBD1 (6 bases). The CDR3 has 18 amino acids. V lost 3 bases and J 7 bases, leaving 27 bases between the germline ends. CDR1 SGHTA and CDR2 FQGNSA come from the germline V gene.

The chain is built from TRBV6-1 and TRBJ2-7; the D call may be TRBD1 or TRBD2 (7 bases each). Per germline, CDR1 MNHNS and CDR2 SASEGT. CDR3 length: 15 amino acids. Between the trimmed V and J ends, which lost 6 bases and 1 base, there was a span of 16 bases. CDR3 sequence reads: CASRPGGEVSYEQYF. CDR3 nucleotide sequence: TGTGCCAGCAGACCAGGGGGGGAGGTATCCTACGAGCAGTACTTC.

This chain connects TRBV5-4 to TRBJ2-3; TRBD2 matches at 8 bases. This CDR3 is built from 15 residues. The J segment lost 4 bases and the V segment lost 7 bases, leaving 11 bases of the junction unmatched. The germline V gene has CDR1 SGHNT and CDR2 YYREEE (reference sequence). CDR3 sequence: CASRVGGRTADTQYF. In DNA, the CDR3 is TGTGCCAGCCGAGTTGGCGGGAGGACCGCAGATACGCAGTATTTT.

This chain connects TRBV5-1 to TRBJ1-3; D is possibly TRBD1 (5 bases). This CDR3 has 14 amino acids. CDR1 and CDR2 (germline): SGHRS, YFSETQ. The V end was cut by 4 bases, the J end by 8 bases, with 16 bases between. CDR3 coding DNA: TGCGCCAGCAGCATCGCGGTGGGAGGGGACACCATATATTTT. Protein product: CASSIAVGGDTIYF.

Points on this clone: The sample carries other DNA sequences with the same CDR3. The chain carries TRBV9 and TRBJ2-7; D not certain. V lost 0 bases to trimming and J lost 0 bases, with 7 bases between them. Germline CDR1 SGDLS, CDR2 YYNGEE. The CDR3 extends over 14 amino acids. CDR3 nucleotides: TGTGCCAGCAGCGTAGGATGGTCCTCCTACGAGCAGTACTTC. Its protein product is CASSVGWSSYEQYF.

The J gene is TRBJ1-3, the V gene TRBV7-8; TRBD1 is a possible D gene (5 bases). Germline-derived CDR1 and CDR2 are SGHVS and FQNEAQ. Trimming took off 0 bases at V and 3 bases at J, with 9 bases between the two ends. There are 15 residues in the CDR3. This CDR3 is CASSLAGGIGNTIYF. In DNA, the CDR3 is TGTGCCAGCAGCTTAGCTGGGGGGATTGGAAACACCATATATTTT.

This clone was observed a single time. A read error may produce the germline difference seen at one junction end. The rearrangement links TRBV10-3 to TRBJ2-7; possible D gene TRBD2, 6 bases. Germline-derived CDR1 and CDR2 are ENHRY and SYGVKD. The CDR3 spans 11 residues. The DNA for the CDR3 is TGTGCCATCAGGGCGGACTACGAGCGGTACTTC. This gives the protein CAIRADYERYF.

V and J are TRBV5-1 and TRBJ2-1, with TRBD1 matching 9 bases. V was clipped by 4 bases and J by 1 base; unmatched bases: 6. The CDR3 consists of 16 residues. Germline assignment: CDR1 SGHRS and CDR2 YFSETQ. The CDR3 spells CASSPTQGASYNEQFF. The CDR3 DNA follows: TGCGCCAGCAGCCCAACACAGGGGGCGTCCTACAATGAGCAGTTCTTC.

The rearrangement links TRBV28 to TRBJ2-2; 10 nucleotides agree with TRBD2. V gave up 4 bases and J gave up 5 bases; unmatched junction bases: 4. The CDR3 has 15 residues. Germline loops: CDR1 MDHEN, CDR2 SYDVKM. The CDR3 DNA is TGTGCCAGCAGTTCAGCGGGAGGGGGAACCGGGGAGCTGTTTTTT. Translating gives CASSSAGGGTGELFF.

The genes are TRBV11-2 and TRBJ2-7; 8 positions agree with TRBD2. The CDR3 spans 16 residues. In germline, CDR1 is SGHAT, CDR2 FQNNGV. Losses at the gene ends were 4 bases for V and 0 bases for J; bases not matched to a gene: 8. The CDR3: CASSSIAGKSSYEQYF. DNA for the CDR3: TGTGCCAGCAGCTCAATAGCGGGAAAGAGCTCCTACGAGCAGTACTTC.

The V gene is TRBV2, the J gene TRBJ1-4; D unresolved. CDR3 size: 14 residues. Trimming cost V 9 bases and J 0 bases, with 11 bases left between them. Germline CDR1 reads SNHLY; CDR2 reads FYNNEI. CDR3 nucleotides: TGTGCCAGAGGCAGCGGCACAACTAATGAAAAACTGTTTTTT. Translating it yields CARGSGTTNEKLFF.

This rearrangement joins TRBV5-6 to TRBJ1-2; tentatively, D is TRBD1 (6 bases). This CDR3 contains 14 residues. The germline V gene has CDR1 SGHDT and CDR2 YYEEEE. With 7 bases removed from V and 1 base from J, the gap between germline ends came to 14 bases. The CDR3 here is CASHPTGLNYGYTF. CDR3 DNA sequence: TGTGCCAGCCATCCAACAGGGCTTAACTATGGCTACACCTTC.

This clone has only a few counts. The chain uses TRBV7-9 and TRBJ2-3, with 8 positions matching TRBD2. The CDR3 contains 15 residues. Germline loops: CDR1 SEHNR, CDR2 FQNEAQ (reference sequence). The trim removed 5 bases at V and 2 bases at J, leaving 6 bases unmatched. The CDR3 DNA sequence: TGTGCCAGCAGCCGGGCGGGGGGCCCCACAGATACGCAGTATTTT. It is translated as CASSRAGGPTDTQYF.

The V and J genes are TRBV7-6 and TRBJ2-2; 7 nucleotides agree with TRBD1. The germline V gene has CDR1 SGHVS and CDR2 FNYEAQ. The CDR3 runs 17 residues. V trimming: 5 bases; J trimming: 1 base; junction bases outside the gene matches: 10. For the CDR3, the DNA is TGTGCCAGCAGCCTACCCCGACAGGGATTGAACACCGGGGAGCTGTTTTTT. Its protein product is CASSLPRQGLNTGELFF.

CDR3 amino acids: CASGIQGENTEAFF. In DNA, the CDR3 is TGTGCCAGCGGAATACAGGGTGAGAACACTGAAGCTTTCTTT. The V gene is TRBV5-6, the J gene TRBJ1-1; tentatively, D is TRBD1 (6 bases). CDR3 length: 14 residues. Germline assignment: CDR1 SGHDT and CDR2 YYEEEE. With 7 bases removed from V and 1 base from J, the gap between germline ends came to 14 bases.

This chain uses TRBV6-9 with TRBJ1-4; D possibly corresponds to TRBD1 (6 bases). Trimming shortened V by 5 bases and J by 2 bases, and 9 bases separated the two germline ends. This CDR3 is built from 14 residues. CDR1 MNHGY and CDR2 SVAAGI come from the germline V gene. The CDR3 protein is CASSRGWTNEKLFF. The CDR3 region has the DNA TGTGCCAGCAGTAGGGGGTGGACTAATGAAAAACTGTTTTTT.

The chain couples TRBV10-2 to TRBJ1-3; tentative D call: TRBD1 (5 bases). Trimming removed 2 bases at V and 3 bases at J, with 11 bases between. The CDR3 runs 15 residues. CDR1 WSHSY and CDR2 SAAADI come from the germline V gene. CDR3 DNA sequence: TGCGCCAGCAGTGAGAACCGGGGGATTGGAAACACCATATATTTT. Amino acid sequence: CASSENRGIGNTIYF.

The J gene is TRBJ2-6, the V gene TRBV6-5; TRBD2 agrees at 7 bases. Germline loops: CDR1 MNHEY, CDR2 SVGAGI. With 8 bases clipped from V and 4 bases from J, the junction kept 11 bases outside the gene matches. The CDR3 sequence is 16 residues long. This chain's CDR3 is CASGSGTTIGANVLTF. The CDR3 nucleotides are TGTGCCAGCGGTTCCGGGACTACAATAGGGGCCAACGTCCTGACTTTC.

This chain joins TRBV9 and TRBJ2-7, with D possibly matching TRBD1 (6 bases). CDR1 is SGDLS and CDR2 is YYNGEE in the germline V gene. Between the trimmed V and J ends, which lost 7 bases and 5 bases, there was a span of 13 bases. The CDR3 totals 12 residues. The chain's CDR3 is CASARPGDEQYF. In nucleotides, the CDR3 is TGTGCCAGCGCCAGGCCAGGGGACGAGCAGTACTTC.

J is TRBJ2-7 and V is TRBV6-5; 9 positions agree with TRBD2. CDR1 is MNHEY, CDR2 SVGAGI, per germline. CDR3 length equals 13 residues. V shed 6 bases, J shed 3 bases, and the junction held 3 bases outside the gene matches. Here the CDR3 DNA reads TGTGCCAGCAGGCAGACTAGCGGCTACGAGCAGTACTTC. Its protein is CASRQTSGYEQYF.

The rearrangement links TRBV15 to TRBJ1-4, with D possibly TRBD1 on 5 matching bases. V lost 4 bases, J lost 7 bases, and 10 bases lay in between. CDR1 LNHNV and CDR2 YYDKDF come from the germline V gene (reference sequence). The CDR3 is 13 residues long. CDR3 nucleotide sequence: TGTGCCACCAGCAAGGGGCGTCGTGAAAAACTGTTTTTT. Protein product: CATSKGRREKLFF.

The CDR3 bases are TGTGCCACCCGAGGACTAGCGGGAGGCGGGGAGACCCAGTACTTC. Amino acids: CATRGLAGGGETQYF. This chain connects TRBV7-6 to TRBJ2-5, with 14 bases that match TRBD2. Looked up from germline, CDR1 is SGHVS and CDR2 is FNYEAQ. J lost 5 bases, V lost 10 bases, and 9 bases had no gene match. CDR3 length: 15 amino acids. Complete variable domain (other parts from reference TRBV7-6 and TRBJ2-5): GAGVSQSPRYKVTKRGQDVALRCDPISGHVSLYWYRQALGQGPEFLTYFNYEAQQDKSGLPNDRFSAERPEGSISTLTIQRTEQRDSAMYRCATRGLAGGGETQYFGPGTRLLVL.